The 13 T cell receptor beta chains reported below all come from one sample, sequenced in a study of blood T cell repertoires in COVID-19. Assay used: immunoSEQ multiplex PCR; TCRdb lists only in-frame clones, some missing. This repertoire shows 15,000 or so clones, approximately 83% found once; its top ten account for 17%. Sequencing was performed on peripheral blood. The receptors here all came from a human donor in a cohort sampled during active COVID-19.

CDR3 loop: CASSPTVPNTIYF. CDR3 sequence (DNA): TGCGCCAGCAGCCCGACAGTCCCGAACACCATATATTTT. V usage is TRBV4-1 and J usage is TRBJ1-3; the D gene is possibly TRBD1 (5 bases). V shed 4 bases and J shed 7 bases, with 11 bases lying between them. The CDR3 contains 13 residues. CDR1 MGHRA and CDR2 YSYEKL come from the germline V gene.

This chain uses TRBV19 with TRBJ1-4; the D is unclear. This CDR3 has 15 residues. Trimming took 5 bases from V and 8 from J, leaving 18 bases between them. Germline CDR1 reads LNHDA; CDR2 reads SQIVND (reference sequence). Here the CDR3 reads CASSQVLRRGEKLFF. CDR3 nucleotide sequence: TGTGCCAGTAGTCAGGTGTTGAGGAGAGGGGAAAAACTGTTTTTT.

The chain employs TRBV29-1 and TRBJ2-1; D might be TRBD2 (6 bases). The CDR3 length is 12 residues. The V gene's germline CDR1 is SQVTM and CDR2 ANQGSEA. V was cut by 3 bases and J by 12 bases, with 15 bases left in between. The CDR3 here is CSVESRPGGQFF. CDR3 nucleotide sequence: TGCAGCGTTGAGAGCAGGCCCGGGGGGCAGTTCTTC.

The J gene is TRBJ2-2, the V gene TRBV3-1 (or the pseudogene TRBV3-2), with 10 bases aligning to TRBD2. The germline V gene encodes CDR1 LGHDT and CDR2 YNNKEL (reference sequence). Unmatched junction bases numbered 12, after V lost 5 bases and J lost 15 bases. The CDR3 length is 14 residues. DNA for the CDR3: TGTGCCAGCAGCATATCTAGCGGGGGCCCCGTGGTGTTTTTT. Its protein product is CASSISSGGPVVFF.

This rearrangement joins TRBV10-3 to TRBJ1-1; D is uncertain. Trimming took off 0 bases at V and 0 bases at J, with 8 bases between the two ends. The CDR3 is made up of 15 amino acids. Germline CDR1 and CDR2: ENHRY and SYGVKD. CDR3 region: CAISESRNLNTEAFF. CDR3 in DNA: TGTGCCATCAGTGAGTCGCGGAATTTGAACACTGAAGCTTTCTTT.

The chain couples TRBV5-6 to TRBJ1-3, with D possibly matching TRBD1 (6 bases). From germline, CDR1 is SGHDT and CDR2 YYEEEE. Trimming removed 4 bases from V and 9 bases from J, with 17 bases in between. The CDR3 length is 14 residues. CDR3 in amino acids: CASSPGGHRGTIYF. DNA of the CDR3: TGTGCCAGCAGCCCGGGGGGACACCGAGGCACCATATATTTT.

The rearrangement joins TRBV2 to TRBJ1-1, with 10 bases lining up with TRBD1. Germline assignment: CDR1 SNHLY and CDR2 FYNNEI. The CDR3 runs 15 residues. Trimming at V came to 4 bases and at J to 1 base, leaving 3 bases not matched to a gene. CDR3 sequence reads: CASSVDRGRNTEAFF. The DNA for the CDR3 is TGTGCCAGCAGTGTCGACAGGGGGCGGAACACTGAAGCTTTCTTT.

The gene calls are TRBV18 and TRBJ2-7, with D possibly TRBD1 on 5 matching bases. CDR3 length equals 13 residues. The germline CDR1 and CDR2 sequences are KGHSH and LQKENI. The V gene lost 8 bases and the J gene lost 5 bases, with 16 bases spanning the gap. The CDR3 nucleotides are TGTGCCAGCCCCCCATGGGGCAGAAACGAGCAGTACTTC. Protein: CASPPWGRNEQYF.

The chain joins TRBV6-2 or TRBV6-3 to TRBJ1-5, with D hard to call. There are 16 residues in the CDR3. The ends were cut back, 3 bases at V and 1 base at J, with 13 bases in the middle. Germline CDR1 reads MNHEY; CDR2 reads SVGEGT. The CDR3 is CASSYGENWSNQPQHF. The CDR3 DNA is TGTGCCAGCAGTTATGGGGAGAACTGGAGCAATCAGCCCCAGCATTTT.

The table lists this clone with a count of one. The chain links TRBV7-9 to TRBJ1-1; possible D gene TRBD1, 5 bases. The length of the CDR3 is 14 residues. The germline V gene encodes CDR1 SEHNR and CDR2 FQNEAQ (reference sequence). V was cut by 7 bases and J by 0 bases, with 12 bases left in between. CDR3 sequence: CASTNGGMNTEAFF. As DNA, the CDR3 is TGTGCCAGCACCAACGGGGGGATGAACACTGAAGCTTTCTTT.

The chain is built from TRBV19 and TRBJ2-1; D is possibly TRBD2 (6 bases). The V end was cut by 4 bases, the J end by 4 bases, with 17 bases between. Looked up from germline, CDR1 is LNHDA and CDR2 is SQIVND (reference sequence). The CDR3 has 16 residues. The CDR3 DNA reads TGTGCCAGTAGTACCCCCACTAGCTCCCCTTACAATGAGCAGTTCTTC. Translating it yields CASSTPTSSPYNEQFF. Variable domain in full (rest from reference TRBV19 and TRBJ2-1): DGGITQSPKYLFRKEGQNVTLSCEQNLNHDAMYWYRQDPGQGLRLIYYSQIVNDFQKGDIAEGYSVSREKKESFPLTVTSAQKNPTAFYLCASSTPTSSPYNEQFFGPGTRLTVL.

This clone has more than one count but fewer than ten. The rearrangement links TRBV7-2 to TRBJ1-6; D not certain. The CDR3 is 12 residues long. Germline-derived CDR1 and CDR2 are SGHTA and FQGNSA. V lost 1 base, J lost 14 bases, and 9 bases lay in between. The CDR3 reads CASSLGGGALHF. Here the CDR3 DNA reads TGTGCCAGCAGCTTAGGCGGAGGAGCCCTCCACTTT.

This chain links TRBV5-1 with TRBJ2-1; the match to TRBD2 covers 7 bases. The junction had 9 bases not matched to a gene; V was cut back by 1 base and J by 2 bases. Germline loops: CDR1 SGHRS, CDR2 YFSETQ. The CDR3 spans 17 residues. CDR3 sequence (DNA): TGCGCCAGCAGCTTGTATCCTAGCGGATTAACCTACAATGAGCAGTTCTTC. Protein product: CASSLYPSGLTYNEQFF.